The rows below give T cell receptor beta chains drawn from one sample of a study of blood T cell repertoires in COVID-19. Using immunoSEQ multiplex PCR, the repertoire was profiled, and TCRdb retains in-frame clones only, with some absent. The table lists about 200,000 clones, 92% of them singletons, with 0.7% to 0.85% in the top ten. Sequenced sample: peripheral blood. All receptors come from a man in his fifties or sixties with COVID-19, enrolled during active disease. The CDR3 runs from the conserved cysteine through the conserved F or W. The order of the fields is V gene, clone size, J gene, D gene, CDR3 DNA, CDR3 protein. A D gene is named only where the DNA matches it firmly. Where a row states a size, it is once, few, many or the class of an expanded clone; other rows omit it.

>TRBV5-4|once|TRBJ1-5|NA
TGTGCCAGCAGCTTGGACTTTCTACAGCCCCAGCATTTT
CASSLDFLQPQHF
>TRBV28|NA|TRBJ2-1|TRBD1
TGTGCCAGCAGCGACAGGGGGCCGAGGTACAATGAGCAGTTCTTC
CASSDRGPRYNEQFF
>TRBV7-9|NA|TRBJ2-5|TRBD1
TGTGCCAGCAGCTTAGGTTCGGGACAGGGAATAGAGACCCAGTACTTC
CASSLGSGQGIETQYF
>TRBV5-1|NA|TRBJ1-2|NA
TGCGCCAGCAGCTTGGAGGCAGGTCGACAATATGGCTACACCTTC
CASSLEAGRQYGYTF
>TRBV19|NA|TRBJ2-2|NA
TGTGCCAGTAGCGGGGGAAGTGGCGGGGAGCTGTTTTTT
CASSGGSGGELFF
>TRBV2|NA|TRBJ1-2|TRBD1
TGTGCCAGCACCCGAGGGGACAGGGACGGCTACACCTTC
CASTRGDRDGYTF
>TRBV19|NA|TRBJ2-3|TRBD2
TGTGCCAGTAGTACACGGACTAGCGTGACAGATACGCAGTATTTT
CASSTRTSVTDTQYF
>TRBV7-9|NA|TRBJ1-3|NA
TGTGCCAGCAGCTTACCTCTCAGGGTCTCTGGAAACACCATATATTTT
CASSLPLRVSGNTIYF
>TRBV6-6|NA|TRBJ2-7|TRBD2
TGTGCCAGCTTCTCCCTCGGGGGGGGAAACTACGAGCAGTACTTC
CASFSLGGGNYEQYF
>TRBV10-2|NA|TRBJ2-6|NA
TGCGCCAGCAGTTTAGCCTCTGGGGCCAACGTCCTGACTTTC
CASSLASGANVLTF
>TRBV23-1|NA|TRBJ1-4|NA
TGCGCCAGCAGTCACGTACAGGAAAAACTGTTTTTT
CASSHVQEKLFF